Included here is one TCR beta chain sequence, with context. They ran version v3.0 of the immunoSEQ assay at survey level. Measured with immunoSEQ multiplex PCR; TCRdb has only the in-frame clones, and not every one. Here the sample spans tens of thousands of clones, roughly 82% being singletons. This sample is part of a study of long-term antiretroviral therapy in people with HIV. Study context: There is a gap of about a decade between the earliest samples and the later 2015 immediate-ART recommendation.

Germline CDR1 reads LNHDA; CDR2 reads SQIVND (reference sequence). The CDR3 is 15 residues long. Losses at the gene ends were 6 bases for V and 5 bases for J; bases not matched to a gene: 12. The chain recombines TRBV19 with TRBJ2-7, with 8 bases lining up with TRBD1. This clonotype was sampled from a man aged 18 to 30 with HIV. The sequenced sample was unsorted PBMCs, obtained 0.3 years after starting antiretroviral therapy. The CDR3 region is CASSRGPGRTDEQYF. The CDR3 bases are TGTGCCAGTAGCAGGGGGCCAGGGCGGACCGACGAGCAGTACTTC.